These 24 T cell receptor beta chains were sequenced from one sample in a study of blood T cell repertoires in COVID-19. Using immunoSEQ multiplex PCR, the repertoire was profiled, and TCRdb retains in-frame clones only, with some absent. The repertoire includes about 220,000 clones, around 84% of them detected once, and roughly 13% sits in the top ten. The sample taken for sequencing was peripheral blood. The source is a human donor in a cohort sampled during active COVID-19.

This rearrangement joins TRBV7-3 to TRBJ1-2; D uncertain. This CDR3 has 13 residues. Germline loops: CDR1 SGHTA, CDR2 FQGTGA. Trimming pared 5 bases from V and 6 bases from J, leaving 13 bases between. CDR3 coding DNA: TGTGCCAGCAGCCGGGAGGGAACGGATGGCTACACCTTC. It encodes CASSREGTDGYTF.

The V and J genes are TRBV5-1 and TRBJ2-3; D is uncertain. This CDR3 has 13 residues. V was shortened by 0 bases and J by 2 bases, with 4 bases between the two germline ends. Looked up from germline, CDR1 is SGHRS and CDR2 is YFSETQ. This CDR3 is CASSLDITDTQYF. As DNA, the CDR3 is TGCGCCAGCAGCTTGGACATCACAGATACGCAGTATTTT.

The V gene is TRBV11-2, the J gene TRBJ1-2; 8 nucleotides line up with TRBD1. CDR3 length equals 13 residues. The junction had 3 bases not matched to a gene; V was cut back by 3 bases and J by 6 bases. CDR1 and CDR2 (germline): SGHAT, FQNNGV. This CDR3 reads CASSFQGANGYTF. The CDR3 DNA follows: TGTGCCAGCAGCTTCCAGGGGGCTAATGGCTACACCTTC.

DNA for the CDR3: TGTGCCACCAGTGATTCTGACGGGTTCGTGGATGGCTACACCTTC. Translation: CATSDSDGFVDGYTF. The V and J genes are TRBV24-1 and TRBJ1-2; D is unresolved. Looked up from germline, CDR1 is KGHDR and CDR2 is SFDVKD. Trimming left V 2 bases short and J 6 bases short, with 15 bases between. This CDR3 contains 15 residues.

The J gene is TRBJ2-7, the V gene TRBV6-6; D is possibly TRBD1 (6 bases). Looked up from germline, CDR1 is MNHNY and CDR2 is SVGAGI (reference sequence). With 2 bases removed from V and 2 bases from J, the gap between germline ends came to 10 bases. The CDR3 contains 14 residues. CDR3 DNA sequence: TGTGCCAGCAGTTACGCCCGACAGGCCTACGAGCAGTACTTC. Protein sequence: CASSYARQAYEQYF.

This sequence joins TRBV11-1 and TRBJ2-1; 10 bases are a match to TRBD1. The CDR3 spans 15 residues. CDR1 SGHAT and CDR2 FQDESV come from the germline V gene (reference sequence). Losses at the gene ends were 0 bases for V and 6 bases for J; bases not matched to a gene: 2. The CDR3 DNA sequence: TGTGCCAGCAGCTTAGCTTGGACAGGGGGCAATGAGCAGTTCTTC. Protein product: CASSLAWTGGNEQFF.

The V gene is TRBV19, the J gene TRBJ2-1; 11 bases are a match to TRBD2. The germline gives CDR1 LNHDA, CDR2 SQIVND (reference sequence). The CDR3 contains 17 residues. V lost 6 bases, J lost 8 bases, and 15 bases stayed unmatched. The CDR3 is CASRVSGGARGQDEQFF. The CDR3 region has the DNA TGTGCCAGTAGGGTTAGCGGGGGGGCCAGGGGCCAGGATGAGCAGTTCTTC. The variable domain in full, with the rest retrieved from reference TRBV19 and TRBJ2-1, is DGGITQSPKYLFRKEGQNVTLSCEQNLNHDAMYWYRQDPGQGLRLIYYSQIVNDFQKGDIAEGYSVSREKKESFPLTVTSAQKNPTAFYLCASRVSGGARGQDEQFFGPGTRLTVL.

This chain connects TRBV7-2 to TRBJ2-1, with D uncertain. CDR1 is SGHTA, CDR2 FQGNSA, per germline. The ends were cut back, 7 bases at V and 9 bases at J, with 16 bases in the middle. The CDR3 is made up of 13 amino acids. The DNA for the CDR3 is TGTGCCAGCACCTCTCGGTCGAGTGGTGAGCAGTTCTTC. Amino acids: CASTSRSSGEQFF.

The chain is built from TRBV10-3 and TRBJ2-2, with 7 bases aligning to TRBD1. Losses at the gene ends were 3 bases for V and 1 base for J; bases not matched to a gene: 11. CDR1 is ENHRY and CDR2 is SYGVKD in the germline V gene. The CDR3 sequence is 18 residues long. CDR3 coding DNA: TGTGCCATCAGTGACCCCCTTGGGGCAGGGGGGAACACCGGGGAGCTGTTTTTT. This codes for CAISDPLGAGGNTGELFF.

The chain has TRBV25-1 and TRBJ1-1; perhaps TRBD1 as D (5 bases). Germline-derived CDR1 and CDR2 are MGHDK and SYGVNS. The CDR3 is made up of 12 amino acids. Trimming pared 6 bases from V and 4 bases from J, leaving 9 bases between. CDR3 sequence reads: CASRDSLTEAFF. Here the CDR3 DNA reads TGTGCCAGCAGAGACAGCCTCACTGAAGCTTTCTTT.

V usage is TRBV28 and J usage is TRBJ1-2; unclear D gene. V dropped 3 bases and J dropped 4 bases, with 15 bases sitting between them. CDR1 MDHEN and CDR2 SYDVKM come from the germline V gene. This CDR3 is built from 15 residues. The CDR3 loop is CASSLTGLRPYGYTF. In DNA form, the CDR3 reads TGTGCCAGCAGTTTGACGGGGTTGCGGCCCTATGGCTACACCTTC.

This chain joins TRBV7-9 and TRBJ1-1; the match to TRBD1 covers 7 bases. CDR1 is SEHNR, CDR2 FQNEAQ, per germline (reference sequence). The ends lost 0 bases at V and 5 bases at J; junction bases unmatched: 6. The CDR3 covers 15 residues. CDR3 bases: TGTGCCAGCAGCTTAGCGCAGGGGGGCGGGACTGAAGCTTTCTTT. The encoded protein is CASSLAQGGGTEAFF.

This clone was recorded only once. The chain joins TRBV14 to TRBJ1-3; D is ambiguous. Per the germline V gene, CDR1 is SGHDN and CDR2 is FVKESK. The V end was cut by 10 bases, the J end by 0 bases, with 10 bases between. CDR3 length equals 13 residues. CDR3 in amino acids: CATTVNSGNTIYF. CDR3 coding DNA: TGTGCCACCACAGTGAACTCTGGAAACACCATATATTTT.

The chain joins TRBV3-1 (or the pseudogene TRBV3-2) to TRBJ2-2, with TRBD2 identical over 8 bases. CDR3 length equals 15 residues. Germline V gives CDR1 LGHDT, CDR2 YNNKEL (reference sequence). V trimming: 4 bases; J trimming: 5 bases; junction bases outside the gene matches: 6. CDR3 region: CASSLGGARTGELFF. CDR3 sequence (DNA): TGTGCCAGCAGCCTCGGGGGGGCGAGGACCGGGGAGCTGTTTTTT.

The table lists this clone with a count of one. V gene TRBV7-2 combines with J gene TRBJ1-5, with D maybe TRBD1 (6 bases). Looked up from germline, CDR1 is SGHTA and CDR2 is FQGNSA. This CDR3 spans 17 amino acids. V lost 2 bases, J lost 0 bases, and 14 bases lay in between. DNA for the CDR3: TGTGCCAGCAGCTTAATCGCAGGGGCCGTTAGCAATCAGCCCCAGCATTTT. This gives the protein CASSLIAGAVSNQPQHF.

There are a few counts of this clone. The chain recombines TRBV7-9 with TRBJ1-1, with a possible D match to TRBD1 (5 bases). Germline CDR1 reads SEHNR; CDR2 reads FQNEAQ (reference sequence). V lost 0 bases and J 7 bases, leaving 12 bases between the germline ends. This CDR3 is built from 14 residues. CDR3 in DNA: TGTGCCAGCAGCTTAGCGAGAGGAGGGGATGAAGCTTTCTTT. Encoded protein: CASSLARGGDEAFF.

The chain combines TRBV6-6 with TRBJ1-6; 9 positions match TRBD1. Germline V gives CDR1 MNHNY, CDR2 SVGAGI (reference sequence). V lost 6 bases to trimming and J lost 7 bases; unmatched junction nucleotides: 4. The CDR3 covers 14 residues. The CDR3 nucleotides read TGTGCCAGCAGATGGACAGGGGCGAATTCACCCCTCCACTTT. This translates into CASRWTGANSPLHF.

V usage is TRBV28 and J usage is TRBJ1-5, with D unclear. This CDR3 contains 14 residues. V was pared by 6 bases and J by 4 bases, with 13 bases between. CDR1 and CDR2 from the germline V gene are MDHEN and SYDVKM. CDR3 region: CASSRQAGNQPQHF. The CDR3 nucleotides read TGTGCCAGCAGCCGCCAGGCGGGGAATCAGCCCCAGCATTTT.

This rearrangement joins TRBV28 to TRBJ1-1, with 8 bases aligning to TRBD1. Unmatched junction bases numbered 7, after V lost 4 bases and J lost 3 bases. This CDR3 has 15 amino acids. Germline V gene sequence: CDR1 MDHEN, CDR2 SYDVKM. The CDR3 sequence: CASSSPRQGYTEAFF. The CDR3 DNA sequence: TGTGCCAGCAGTTCGCCCCGACAGGGGTACACTGAAGCTTTCTTT.

This rearrangement joins TRBV5-1 to TRBJ1-2; D might be TRBD1 (5 bases). V lost 0 bases to trimming and J lost 2 bases, with 14 bases between them. CDR3 size: 16 residues. Germline loops: CDR1 SGHRS, CDR2 YFSETQ. This chain's CDR3 is CASSLGPGQLNYGYTF. The CDR3 DNA follows: TGCGCCAGCAGCTTGGGCCCCGGACAACTCAACTATGGCTACACCTTC.

The table lists this clone with a few counts. The chain employs TRBV11-2 and TRBJ2-2, with a weak D call TRBD2 (5 bases). V was pared by 5 bases and J by 6 bases, with 13 bases between. The length of the CDR3 is 14 residues. The germline V gene encodes CDR1 SGHAT and CDR2 FQNNGV. The CDR3 spells CASSPLGFAGELFF. The CDR3 coding sequence is TGTGCCAGCAGCCCACTAGGCTTTGCCGGGGAGCTGTTTTTT. Supplemented by reference TRBV11-2 and TRBJ2-2, the full variable domain reads EAGVAQSPRYKIIEKRQSVAFWCNPISGHATLYWYQQILGQGPKLLIQFQNNGVVDDSQLPKDRFSAERLKGVDSTLKIQPAKLEDSAVYLCASSPLGFAGELFFGEGSRLTVL.

The chain employs TRBV5-1 and TRBJ1-3, with D maybe TRBD1 (6 bases). Per the germline V gene, CDR1 is SGHRS and CDR2 is YFSETQ. CDR3 length: 16 residues. V lost 0 bases and J lost 6, with 16 bases in between. The CDR3 spells CASSLGGQRGINTIYF. The CDR3, as DNA: TGCGCCAGCAGCTTGGGAGGACAGAGGGGGATAAACACCATATATTTT.

This sequence joins TRBV5-4 and TRBJ2-1; D may be TRBD2 (5 bases). Germline V gene sequence: CDR1 SGHNT, CDR2 YYREEE (reference sequence). The CDR3 length is 13 residues. The germline V and J ends were trimmed by 4 bases and 4 bases, with 9 bases remaining between them. CDR3 DNA: TGTGCCAGCAGCCCCGGGGAGTACAATGAGCAGTTCTTC. Protein sequence: CASSPGEYNEQFF.

This sequence joins TRBV7-6 and TRBJ2-1; 12 nucleotides align to TRBD2. This CDR3 is built from 17 residues. V shed 7 bases, J shed 7 bases, and the junction held 14 bases outside the gene matches. Per the germline V gene, CDR1 is SGHVS and CDR2 is FNYEAQ. CDR3 sequence reads: CASTPRLTSGSRNEQFF. The DNA of the CDR3 is TGTGCCAGCACCCCAAGGCTGACTAGCGGGAGTCGGAATGAGCAGTTCTTC.